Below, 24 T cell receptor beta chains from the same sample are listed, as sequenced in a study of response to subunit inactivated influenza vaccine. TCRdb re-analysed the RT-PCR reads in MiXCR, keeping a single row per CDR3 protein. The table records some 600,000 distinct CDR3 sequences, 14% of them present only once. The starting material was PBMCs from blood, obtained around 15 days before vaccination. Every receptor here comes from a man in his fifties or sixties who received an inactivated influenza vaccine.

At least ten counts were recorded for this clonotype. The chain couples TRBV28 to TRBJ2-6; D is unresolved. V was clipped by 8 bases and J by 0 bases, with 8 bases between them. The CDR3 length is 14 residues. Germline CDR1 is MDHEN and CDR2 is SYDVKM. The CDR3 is CASSRYSGANVLTF. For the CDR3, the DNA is TGTGCCAGCTCGAGGTACTCTGGGGCCAACGTCCTGACTTTC.

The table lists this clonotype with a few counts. This CDR3 is CASSLAAGGGRETQYF. In nucleotides, the CDR3 is TGTGCCAGCAGCTTAGCGGCGGGGGGAGGAAGAGAGACCCAGTACTTC. This chain uses TRBV7-8 with TRBJ2-5; TRBD2 aligns across 8 bases. The germline CDR1 and CDR2 sequences are SGHVS and FQNEAQ. This CDR3 is built from 16 residues. Trimming cost V 0 bases and J 4 bases; bases outside gene matches: 7.

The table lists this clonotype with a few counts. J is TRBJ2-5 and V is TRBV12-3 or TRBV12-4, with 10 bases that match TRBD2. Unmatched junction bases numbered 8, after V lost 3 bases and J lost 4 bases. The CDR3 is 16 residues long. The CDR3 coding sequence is TGTGCCAGCAGTTTTAGCGGGAGGAATAATGGAGAGACCCAGTACTTC. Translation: CASSFSGRNNGETQYF.

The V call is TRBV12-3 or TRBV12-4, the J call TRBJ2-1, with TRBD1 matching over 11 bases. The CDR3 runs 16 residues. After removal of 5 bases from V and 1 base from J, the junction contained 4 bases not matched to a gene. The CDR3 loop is CASSPGTGGSYNEQFF. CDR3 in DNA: TGTGCCAGCAGTCCCGGGACAGGGGGATCCTACAATGAGCAGTTCTTC.

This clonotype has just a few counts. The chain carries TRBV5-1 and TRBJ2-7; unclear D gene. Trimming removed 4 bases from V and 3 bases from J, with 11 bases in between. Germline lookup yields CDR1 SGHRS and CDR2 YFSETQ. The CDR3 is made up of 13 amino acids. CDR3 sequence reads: CASSPMNNYEQYF. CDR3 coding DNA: TGCGCCAGCAGCCCCATGAACAACTACGAGCAGTACTTC.

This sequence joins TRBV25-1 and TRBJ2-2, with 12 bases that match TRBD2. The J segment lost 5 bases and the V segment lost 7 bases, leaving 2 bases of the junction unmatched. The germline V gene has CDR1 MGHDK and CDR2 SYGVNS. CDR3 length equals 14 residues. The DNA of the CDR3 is TGTGCCAGCATGACTAGCGGGGGTACCGGGGAGCTGTTTTTT. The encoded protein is CASMTSGGTGELFF.

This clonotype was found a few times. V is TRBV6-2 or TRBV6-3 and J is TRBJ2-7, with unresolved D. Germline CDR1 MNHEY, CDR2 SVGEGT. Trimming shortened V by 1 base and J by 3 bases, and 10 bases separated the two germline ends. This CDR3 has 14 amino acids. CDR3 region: CASSYWLRYYEQYF. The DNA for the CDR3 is TGTGCCAGCAGTTACTGGTTACGCTACTACGAGCAGTACTTC.

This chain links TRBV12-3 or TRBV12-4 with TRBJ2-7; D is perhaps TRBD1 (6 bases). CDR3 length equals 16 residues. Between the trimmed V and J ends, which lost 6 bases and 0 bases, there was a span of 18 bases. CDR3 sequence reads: CASSIAGGQRSYEQYF. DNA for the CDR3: TGTGCCAGCAGCATCGCGGGCGGACAGCGCTCCTACGAGCAGTACTTC.

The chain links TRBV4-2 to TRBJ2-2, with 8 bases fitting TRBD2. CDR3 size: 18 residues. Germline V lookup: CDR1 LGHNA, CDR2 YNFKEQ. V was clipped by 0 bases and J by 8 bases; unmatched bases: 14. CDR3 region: CASSQDWSSGARGGELFF. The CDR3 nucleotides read TGTGCCAGCAGCCAAGATTGGAGTAGCGGGGCCAGAGGGGGGGAGCTGTTTTTT.

The CDR3 region has the DNA TGCGCCAGCAGCTTAGAGATAGGCACTGAAGCTTTCTTT. This codes for CASSLEIGTEAFF. The chain has TRBV5-1 and TRBJ1-1; no clear D gene. CDR3 length equals 13 residues. Trimming pared 2 bases from V and 4 bases from J, leaving 9 bases between. Germline-derived CDR1 and CDR2 are SGHRS and YFSETQ. Based on the CDR3 plus reference TRBV5-1 and TRBJ1-1, the full variable domain is KAGVTQTPRYLIKTRGQQVTLSCSPISGHRSVSWYQQTPGQGLQFLFEYFSETQRNKGNFPGRFSGRQFSNSRSEMNVSTLELGDSALYLCASSLEIGTEAFFGQGTRLTVV.

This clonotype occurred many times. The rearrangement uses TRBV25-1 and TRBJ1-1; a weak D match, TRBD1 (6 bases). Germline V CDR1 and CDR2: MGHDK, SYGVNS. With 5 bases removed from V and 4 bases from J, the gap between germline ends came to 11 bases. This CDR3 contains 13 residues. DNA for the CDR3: TGTGCCAGCAGTTTACAGGGAATCACTGAAGCTTTCTTT. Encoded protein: CASSLQGITEAFF.

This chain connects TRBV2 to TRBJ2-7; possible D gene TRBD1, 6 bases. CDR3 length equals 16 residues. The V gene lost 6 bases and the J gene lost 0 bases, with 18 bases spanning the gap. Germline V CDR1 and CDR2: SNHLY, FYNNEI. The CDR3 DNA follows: TGTGCCAGCAGCCCCATTACAGGGATAAGCTCCTACGAGCAGTACTTC. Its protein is CASSPITGISSYEQYF.

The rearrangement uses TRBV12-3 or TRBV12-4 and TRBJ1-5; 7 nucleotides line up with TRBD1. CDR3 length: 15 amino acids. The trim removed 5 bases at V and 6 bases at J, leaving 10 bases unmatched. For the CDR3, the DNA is TGTGCCAGCAGTCCACCAGACAGGGTCGCTCAGCCCCAGCATTTT. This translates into CASSPPDRVAQPQHF.

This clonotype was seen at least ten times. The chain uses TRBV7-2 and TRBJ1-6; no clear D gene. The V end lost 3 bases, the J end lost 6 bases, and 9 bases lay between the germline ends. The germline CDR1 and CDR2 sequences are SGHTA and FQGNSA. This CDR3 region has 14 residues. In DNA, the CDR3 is TGTGCCAGCAGCTTCAAACTCAGTAATTCACCCCTCCACTTT. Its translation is CASSFKLSNSPLHF.

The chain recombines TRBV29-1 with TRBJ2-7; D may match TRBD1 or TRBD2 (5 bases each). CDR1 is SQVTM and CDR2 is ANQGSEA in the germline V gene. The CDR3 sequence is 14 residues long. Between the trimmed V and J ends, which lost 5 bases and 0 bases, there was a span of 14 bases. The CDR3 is CSVTWDLSSYEQYF. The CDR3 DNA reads TGCAGCGTTACGTGGGACCTAAGCTCCTACGAGCAGTACTTC.

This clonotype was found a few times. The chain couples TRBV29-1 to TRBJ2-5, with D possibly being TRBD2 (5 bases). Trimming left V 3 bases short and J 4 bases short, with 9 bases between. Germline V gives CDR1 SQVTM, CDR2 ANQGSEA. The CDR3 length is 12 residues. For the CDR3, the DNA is TGCAGCGTTGATGAGGGTTCAGAGACCCAGTACTTC. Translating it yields CSVDEGSETQYF.

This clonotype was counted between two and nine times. The CDR3 bases are TGCAGTGCAAACAGGGTAGGAGAGACCCAGTACTTC. This gives the protein CSANRVGETQYF. The chain couples TRBV20-1 to TRBJ2-5; D is perhaps TRBD1 (6 bases). This CDR3 has 12 residues. Germline V gene data show CDR1 as DFQATT and CDR2 as SNEGSKA (reference sequence). V dropped 6 bases and J dropped 4 bases, with 12 bases sitting between them.

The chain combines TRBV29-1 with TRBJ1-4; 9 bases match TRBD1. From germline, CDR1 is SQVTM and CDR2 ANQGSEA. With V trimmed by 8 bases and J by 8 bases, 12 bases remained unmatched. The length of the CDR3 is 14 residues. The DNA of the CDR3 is TGCAGCTTTTCCCTGACAGGGGGGGGAGAAAAACTGTTTTTT. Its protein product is CSFSLTGGGEKLFF.

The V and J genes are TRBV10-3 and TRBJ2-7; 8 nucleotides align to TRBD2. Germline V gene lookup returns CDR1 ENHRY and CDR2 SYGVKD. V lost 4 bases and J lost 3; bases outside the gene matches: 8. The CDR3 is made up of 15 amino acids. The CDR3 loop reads CAISGTLAAFYEQYF. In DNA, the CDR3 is TGTGCCATCAGTGGGACACTAGCGGCCTTCTACGAGCAGTACTTC.

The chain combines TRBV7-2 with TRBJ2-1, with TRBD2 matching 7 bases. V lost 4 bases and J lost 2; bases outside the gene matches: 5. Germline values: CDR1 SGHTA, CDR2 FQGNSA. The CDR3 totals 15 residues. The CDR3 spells CASSSSSGAYNEQFF. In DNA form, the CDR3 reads TGTGCCAGCAGCTCCTCTAGCGGAGCCTACAATGAGCAGTTCTTC.

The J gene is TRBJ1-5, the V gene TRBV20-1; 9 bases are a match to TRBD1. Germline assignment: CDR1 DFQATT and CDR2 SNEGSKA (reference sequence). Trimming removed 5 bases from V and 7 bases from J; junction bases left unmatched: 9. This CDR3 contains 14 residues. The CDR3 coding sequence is TGCAGTGCTGAAACCGGGACAGGGAACCAGCCCCAGCATTTT. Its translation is CSAETGTGNQPQHF.

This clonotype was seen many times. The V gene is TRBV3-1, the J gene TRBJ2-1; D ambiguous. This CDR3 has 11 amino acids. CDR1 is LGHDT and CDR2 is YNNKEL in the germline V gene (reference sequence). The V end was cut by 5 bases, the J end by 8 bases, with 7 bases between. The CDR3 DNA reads TGTGCCAGCAGCGAAGGTTATGAGCAGTTCTTC. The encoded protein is CASSEGYEQFF.

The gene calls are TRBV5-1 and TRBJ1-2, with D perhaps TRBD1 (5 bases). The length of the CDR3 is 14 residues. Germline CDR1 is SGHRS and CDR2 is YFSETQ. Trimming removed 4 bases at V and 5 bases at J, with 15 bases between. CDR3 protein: CASSPGQGGYGYTF. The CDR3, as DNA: TGCGCCAGCAGCCCTGGTCAGGGAGGATATGGCTACACCTTC.

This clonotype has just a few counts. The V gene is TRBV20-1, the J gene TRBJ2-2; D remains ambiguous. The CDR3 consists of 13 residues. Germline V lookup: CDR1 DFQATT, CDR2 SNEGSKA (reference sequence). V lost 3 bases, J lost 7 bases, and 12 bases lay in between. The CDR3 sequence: CSASQRPGGELFF. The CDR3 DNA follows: TGCAGTGCTAGCCAAAGACCGGGCGGGGAGCTGTTTTTT.